Given below is one T cell receptor (beta chain) in context. Its antigen is as yet unknown. Other DNA sequences in the same sample also yield this CDR3. Time point here: pre-treatment sample, taken before nivolumab and TIL therapy. Pleural nodules or supraclavicular lymph nodes made up most of the excised metastases sampled. Patients were adults with stage 4 NSCLC. The libraries were made with immunoSEQ v3. This table comes from immunoSEQ multiplex PCR, and its TCRdb copy is limited to in-frame clones, with some not included. Among approximately 92,000 clones listed, roughly 65% were seen once. The sample is drawn from a study of TIL therapy for anti-PD-1-resistant metastatic lung cancer. The overall study: Median patient age was approximately 58, ranging about 38-80 years. Study results and limitations: Many TIL product clones were absent from baseline tumor, suggesting clonal contraction.

Trimming pared 1 base from V and 4 bases from J, leaving 4 bases between. The CDR3 is 12 amino acids. CDR1 is KGHSH, CDR2 LQKENI, per germline. This specimen was tumor tissue, taken at baseline. The origin of this receptor is a person between 30 and 80 years old with non-small cell lung cancer. The V call is TRBV18, the J call TRBJ1-1; the D is unclear. CDR3 DNA sequence: TGTGCCAGCTCACCACAGGGCACTGAAGCTTTCTTT. The encoded protein is CASSPQGTEAFF.